This entry features one TCR beta chain sequence. Its antigen remains unidentified. TCRdb used MiXCR to reprocess the 5' RACE reads, holding one entry per CDR3 protein. The table has around 350,000 distinct CDR3 sequences, 6.2% seen once; the top ten hold about 15%. The data belong to a study of T cells after yellow fever vaccination. V shed 5 bases and J shed 2 bases, with 10 bases lying between them. The CDR3 is 15 amino acids. Overall study findings and caveats: A small proportion of clonotypes was detected in both the CD4 and CD8 compartments. The presence of abundant clonotypes contaminating from the bulk population was possible in FACS-sorted repertoires.

The sequencing here drew on PBMCs, taken 5 days after the yellow fever booster vaccination. The TCR sequence derives from a man aged 30-40 years who received the YFV17D yellow fever vaccine. V is TRBV12-3 or TRBV12-4 and J is TRBJ2-6; possibly TRBD1 for D (6 bases). The CDR3 is CASSPKGAGANVLTF. For the CDR3, the DNA is TGTGCCAGCAGTCCAAAGGGGGCTGGGGCCAACGTCCTGACTTTC.